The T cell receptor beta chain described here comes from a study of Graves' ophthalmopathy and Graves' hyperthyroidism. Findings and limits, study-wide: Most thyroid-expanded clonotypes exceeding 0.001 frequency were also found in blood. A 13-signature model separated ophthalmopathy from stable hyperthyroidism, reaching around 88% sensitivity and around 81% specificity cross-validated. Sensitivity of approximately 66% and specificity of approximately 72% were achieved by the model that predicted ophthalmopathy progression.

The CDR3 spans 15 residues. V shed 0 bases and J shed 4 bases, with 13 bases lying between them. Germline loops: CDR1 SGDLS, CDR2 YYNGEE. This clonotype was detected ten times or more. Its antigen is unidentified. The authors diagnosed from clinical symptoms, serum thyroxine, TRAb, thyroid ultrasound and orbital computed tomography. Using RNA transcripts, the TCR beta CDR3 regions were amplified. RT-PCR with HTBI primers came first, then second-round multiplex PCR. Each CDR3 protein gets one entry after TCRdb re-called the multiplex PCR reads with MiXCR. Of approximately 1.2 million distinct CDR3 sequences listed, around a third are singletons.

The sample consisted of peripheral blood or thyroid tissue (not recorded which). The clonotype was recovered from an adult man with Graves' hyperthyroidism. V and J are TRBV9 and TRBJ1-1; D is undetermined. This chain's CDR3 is CASSVELEWGTEAFF. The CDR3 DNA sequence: TGTGCCAGCAGCGTAGAACTGGAGTGGGGCACTGAAGCTTTCTTT.